A single TCR beta chain is shown here with its context. Antigen unknown. The sample comes from a study of CD8+ T cells in alopecia areata. Study as a whole: Among treated patients, oral tofacitinib was administered at 5 to 10 mg twice daily.

The study's findings and limits: Under tofacitinib, numerous expanded lesional clonotypes remained detectable in scalp and blood. Relative to mice, TCR sharing across patients was less clear, a difference possibly HLA-related. Alopecia totalis/universalis scalp especially showed more expanded CD8+ clones than normal scalp.

This CDR3 is 15 amino acids long. With 8 bases clipped from V and 8 bases from J, the junction kept 15 bases outside the gene matches. Germline CDR1 reads MNHEY; CDR2 reads SMNVEV (reference sequence). Treatment denoted: oral pan-JAK inhibitor, 5-10 mg twice daily. In each case, RNA was isolated and then reverse transcribed into cDNA as the sequencing template. The repertoire was sequenced with immunoSEQ multiplex PCR; TCRdb's copy has only in-frame clones and lacks some. The data show fewer than 150,000 clones, with approximately 52% seen just once and 25% to 35% held by the top ten. The source is a human donor with alopecia areata. The rearrangement uses TRBV27 and TRBJ1-5, with 7 bases matching TRBD1. This specimen was CD8+ T cells sorted from blood, taken at week 4, from a patient treated with tofacitinib. In nucleotides, the CDR3 is TGTGCCAGCGGCTACAGGGGAGGTTGGGGTAAGCCCCAGCATTTT. Protein: CASGYRGGWGKPQHF.